The next 32 T cell receptor beta chains were all read from a single sample in a study of T cells in localized non-small cell lung cancer. Using immunoSEQ multiplex PCR, the repertoire was profiled, and TCRdb retains in-frame clones only, with some absent. The sample has approximately 22,000 clones, about nine tenths seen once. Sequencing used PBMCs, obtained before any cancer treatment. Receptors originate from a man between 40 and 75 years old with stage II squamous cell lung carcinoma.

V gene TRBV7-9 combines with J gene TRBJ1-1; D gene ambiguous. Per germline, CDR1 SEHNR and CDR2 FQNEAQ (reference sequence). The CDR3 has 14 residues. V lost 1 base, J lost 11 bases, and 17 bases lay in between. Here the CDR3 DNA reads TGTGCCAGCAGCTTAGGCTACGAGCCGTCGGGGGCTTTCTTT. This codes for CASSLGYEPSGAFF.

The V and J genes are TRBV11-2 and TRBJ2-5; D may correspond to TRBD1 or TRBD2 (5 bases each). Per germline, CDR1 SGHAT and CDR2 FQNNGV. Trimming pared 2 bases from V and 7 bases from J, leaving 17 bases between. There are 15 residues in the CDR3. CDR3 DNA: TGTGCCAGCAGCTTAATCAGGGCAGGGAGTGGGACCCAGTACTTC. Translated: CASSLIRAGSGTQYF.

This chain joins TRBV9 and TRBJ2-3, with 12 bases that match TRBD2. Germline V lookup: CDR1 SGDLS, CDR2 YYNGEE. J was trimmed by 3 bases and V by 3 bases; bases with no gene match: 5. The CDR3 contains 16 residues. CDR3 sequence reads: CASSALAGGLTDTQYF. CDR3 DNA: TGTGCCAGCAGCGCCCTAGCGGGAGGGCTTACAGATACGCAGTATTTT.

The genes are TRBV11-3 and TRBJ2-1, with D unresolved. The V gene lost 4 bases and the J gene lost 2 bases, with 12 bases spanning the gap. The CDR3 has 15 residues. The germline gives CDR1 SGHNT, CDR2 YENEEA. This CDR3 reads CASSSGKGTYNEQFF. CDR3 sequence (DNA): TGTGCCAGCAGCTCCGGAAAGGGCACCTACAATGAGCAGTTCTTC.

The V and J genes are TRBV7-2 and TRBJ2-3; D gene ambiguous. The V gene's germline CDR1 is SGHTA and CDR2 FQGNSA. V was pared by 5 bases and J by 2 bases, with 20 bases between. The CDR3 runs to 17 residues. This chain's CDR3 is CASSVTPGSTYTDTQYF. The CDR3 coding sequence is TGTGCCAGCAGCGTGACCCCCGGGTCCACTTACACAGATACGCAGTATTTT. The full variable domain, its missing parts supplied by reference TRBV7-2 and TRBJ2-3, is GAGVSQSPSNKVTEKGKDVELRCDPISGHTALYWYRQSLGQGLEFLIYFQGNSAPDKSGLPSDRFSAERTGGSVSTLTIQRTQQEDSAVYLCASSVTPGSTYTDTQYFGPGTRLTVL.

The CDR3 reads CASSTGVGTEAFF. The CDR3 nucleotides are TGTGCCAGCAGCACTGGGGTAGGAACTGAAGCTTTCTTT. This chain uses TRBV11-2 with TRBJ1-1; no reliable D call. The CDR3 runs to 13 residues. The germline V gene encodes CDR1 SGHAT and CDR2 FQNNGV. The V and J ends lost 5 bases and 5 bases respectively, with 12 bases between them.

V gene TRBV28 combines with J gene TRBJ2-2; 8 nucleotides match TRBD2. CDR1 and CDR2 (germline): MDHEN, SYDVKM. The V gene end was trimmed by 6 bases and the J gene end by 1 base; junction bases not matched to a gene: 10. This CDR3 comprises 17 residues. The CDR3: CASRSPWTSRNTGELFF. CDR3 nucleotide sequence: TGTGCCAGCAGATCTCCTTGGACTAGCCGGAACACCGGGGAGCTGTTTTTT.

J is TRBJ2-3 and V is TRBV5-4; possible D gene TRBD2, 5 bases. Germline V gives CDR1 SGHNT, CDR2 YYREEE (reference sequence). Trimming removed 4 bases from V and 0 bases from J, with 12 bases in between. The CDR3 extends over 15 amino acids. CDR3 in amino acids: CASSEGPGSTDTQYF. The DNA for the CDR3 is TGTGCCAGCAGCGAGGGCCCGGGGAGCACAGATACGCAGTATTTT.

The V and J genes are TRBV6-5 and TRBJ2-2; D unresolved. Germline V gene sequence: CDR1 MNHEY, CDR2 SVGAGI. The germline V and J ends were trimmed by 7 bases and 6 bases, with 6 bases remaining between them. The CDR3 runs 11 residues. The CDR3 loop reads CASIFAGELFF. The CDR3 DNA reads as TGTGCCAGCATTTTCGCCGGGGAGCTGTTTTTT.

The rearrangement links TRBV11-2 to TRBJ1-1, with D unclear. This CDR3 comprises 14 residues. Deletions cut 5 bases from V and 2 bases from J, with 12 bases between. Germline loops: CDR1 SGHAT, CDR2 FQNNGV. CDR3 residues: CASSPRPGNTEAFF. DNA of the CDR3: TGTGCCAGCAGCCCTAGGCCGGGAAACACTGAAGCTTTCTTT.

The chain is built from TRBV29-1 and TRBJ2-3, with 10 bases that match TRBD1. J lost 2 bases, V lost 2 bases, and 10 bases had no gene match. CDR1 is SQVTM, CDR2 ANQGSEA, per germline. This CDR3 has 17 residues. CDR3 amino acids: CSVESSDRGANTDTQYF. CDR3 nucleotide sequence: TGCAGCGTTGAATCCTCGGACAGGGGGGCCAACACAGATACGCAGTATTTT.

CDR3 bases: TGTGCCAGCAGCTTAGATGGGCTAGCATGGCAGTACTTC. It is translated as CASSLDGLAWQYF. V gene TRBV11-2 combines with J gene TRBJ2-7, with D tentatively TRBD2 (5 bases). The CDR3 is 13 amino acids. The germline V gene has CDR1 SGHAT and CDR2 FQNNGV. V was pared by 0 bases and J by 9 bases, with 12 bases between.

The rearrangement joins TRBV9 to TRBJ1-4; no firm D call. The CDR3 covers 16 residues. Germline CDR1 and CDR2: SGDLS and YYNGEE. V gave up 0 bases and J gave up 7 bases, with 16 bases separating them. The CDR3 loop reads CASSVGVRSQVEKLFF. DNA for the CDR3: TGTGCCAGCAGCGTAGGGGTCCGGTCGCAAGTTGAAAAACTGTTTTTT. The full variable domain, its missing parts supplied by reference TRBV9 and TRBJ1-4, is DSGVTQTPKHLITATGQRVTLRCSPRSGDLSVYWYQQSLDQGLQFLIQYYNGEERAKGNILERFSAQQFPDLHSELNLSSLELGDSALYFCASSVGVRSQVEKLFFGSGTQLSVL.

The gene calls are TRBV6-5 and TRBJ1-1; no firm D call. This CDR3 region has 12 residues. Trimming took 6 bases from V and 5 from J, leaving 10 bases between them. The V gene's germline CDR1 is MNHEY and CDR2 SVGAGI. CDR3 sequence (DNA): TGTGCCAGCAGCTCCCCGGGAACTGAAGCTTTCTTT. It codes for CASSSPGTEAFF.

V gene TRBV28 combines with J gene TRBJ1-5; 8 nucleotides line up with TRBD1. The junction had 5 bases not matched to a gene; V was cut back by 6 bases and J by 4 bases. Germline CDR1 and CDR2: MDHEN and SYDVKM. The CDR3 contains 14 residues. CDR3 in amino acids: CASSTGQVNQPQHF. The CDR3 DNA reads TGTGCCAGCAGCACGGGACAGGTAAATCAGCCCCAGCATTTT.

The chain combines TRBV6-5 with TRBJ1-1, with D hard to call. The V gene lost 0 bases and the J gene lost 7 bases, with 3 bases spanning the gap. The CDR3 runs to 11 residues. CDR1 and CDR2 (germline): MNHEY, SVGAGI. In DNA, the CDR3 is TGTGCCAGCAGTTACTCCGATGAAGCTTTCTTT. It codes for CASSYSDEAFF.

The rearrangement joins TRBV7-9 to TRBJ1-3, with 12 positions matching TRBD1. The V and J ends lost 5 bases and 4 bases, in that order; junction bases with no gene match: 6. Germline V gene lookup returns CDR1 SEHNR and CDR2 FQNEAQ (reference sequence). The CDR3 length is 16 residues. The CDR3 loop is CASSPRDRGLGNTIYF. The CDR3 DNA reads TGTGCCAGCAGCCCCCGGGACAGGGGGCTGGGAAACACCATATATTTT.

The V and J genes are TRBV6-1 and TRBJ1-2; D call uncertain. V shed 3 bases and J shed 5 bases, with 19 bases lying between them. The CDR3 covers 16 residues. CDR1 is MNHNS and CDR2 is SASEGT in the germline V gene. CDR3 coding DNA: TGTGCCAGCAGTGATCCAGTCGGGAACAGTCTATATGGCTACACCTTC. Translating it yields CASSDPVGNSLYGYTF.

This clone was seen only once. This sequence joins TRBV6-1 and TRBJ1-2; tentative D call: TRBD1 (6 bases). This CDR3 has 13 amino acids. The germline V gene encodes CDR1 MNHNS and CDR2 SASEGT. The V gene lost 3 bases and the J gene lost 6 bases, with 11 bases spanning the gap. CDR3 bases: TGTGCCAGCAGTGATTGGACAGACGATGGCTACACCTTC. Its protein is CASSDWTDDGYTF.

V usage is TRBV10-3 and J usage is TRBJ1-5; 11 positions agree with TRBD1. The length of the CDR3 is 13 residues. V shed 8 bases and J 7 bases; nucleotides not matched to a gene: 4. Germline V gives CDR1 ENHRY, CDR2 SYGVKD. The DNA for the CDR3 is TGTGCCATCCGGGACAGGGGGGACCAGCCCCAGCATTTT. Protein product: CAIRDRGDQPQHF.

A single count supports this clone. V is TRBV2 and J is TRBJ1-3; D is perhaps TRBD1 (5 bases). The germline CDR1 and CDR2 sequences are SNHLY and FYNNEI. The CDR3 has 16 residues. V dropped 6 bases and J dropped 0 bases, with 15 bases sitting between them. In DNA form, the CDR3 reads TGTGCCAGCAGAGTGGGGGGGAGCGTCTCTGGAAACACCATATATTTT. Amino acid sequence: CASRVGGSVSGNTIYF.

The chain has TRBV7-9 and TRBJ2-3; D is perhaps TRBD1 (6 bases). CDR3 length: 14 residues. Between the trimmed V and J ends, which lost 5 bases and 0 bases, there was a span of 9 bases. Per the germline V gene, CDR1 is SEHNR and CDR2 is FQNEAQ (reference sequence). As DNA, the CDR3 is TGTGCCAGCAGCCCAGGACAGAGCACAGATACGCAGTATTTT. It encodes CASSPGQSTDTQYF.

The rearrangement uses TRBV4-1 and TRBJ2-3; tentative D call: TRBD2 (6 bases). The V gene's germline CDR1 is MGHRA and CDR2 YSYEKL. The CDR3 length is 14 residues. The V and J ends lost 1 base and 4 bases respectively, with 9 bases between them. The CDR3 protein is CASSQAGVADTQYF. The CDR3 region has the DNA TGCGCCAGCAGCCAAGCGGGAGTCGCAGATACGCAGTATTTT.

This clone was seen once. The rearrangement joins TRBV18 to TRBJ1-1; D unclear. V was cut by 4 bases and J by 5 bases, with 5 bases left in between. The CDR3 runs 11 residues. In germline, CDR1 is KGHSH, CDR2 LQKENI. The CDR3 is CASSLGTEAFF. CDR3 sequence (DNA): TGTGCCAGCTCACTTGGGACTGAAGCTTTCTTT.

This clone came up a few times. This chain uses TRBV19 with TRBJ1-1; D is unclear. V was pared by 4 bases and J by 6 bases, with 12 bases between. Germline values: CDR1 LNHDA, CDR2 SQIVND (reference sequence). The CDR3 spans 13 residues. DNA of the CDR3: TGTGCCAGTAGTACTCAGGCGTGGGCTGAAGCTTTCTTT. Protein: CASSTQAWAEAFF. The variable domain in full, with the rest retrieved from reference TRBV19 and TRBJ1-1, is DGGITQSPKYLFRKEGQNVTLSCEQNLNHDAMYWYRQDPGQGLRLIYYSQIVNDFQKGDIAEGYSVSREKKESFPLTVTSAQKNPTAFYLCASSTQAWAEAFFGQGTRLTVV.

The chain uses TRBV19 and TRBJ1-5; perhaps TRBD1 as D (5 bases). The V end was cut by 8 bases, the J end by 0 bases, with 11 bases between. The CDR3 totals 14 residues. Germline values: CDR1 LNHDA, CDR2 SQIVND (reference sequence). This CDR3 reads CASSPGNSNQPQHF. CDR3 nucleotide sequence: TGTGCCAGTTCTCCAGGGAATAGCAATCAGCCCCAGCATTTT.

This chain links TRBV27 with TRBJ2-3; D unresolved. The CDR3 contains 15 residues. Looked up from germline, CDR1 is MNHEY and CDR2 is SMNVEV (reference sequence). Trimming stripped 0 bases from V and 0 bases from J, with 7 bases between. The CDR3 nucleotides are TGTGCCAGCAGTTTATCGATGCCAAGCACAGATACGCAGTATTTT. This translates into CASSLSMPSTDTQYF.

The chain joins TRBV5-1 to TRBJ1-3; TRBD1 matches at 7 bases. V lost 4 bases, J lost 4 bases, and 2 bases stayed unmatched. The CDR3 runs to 13 residues. CDR1 is SGHRS and CDR2 is YFSETQ in the germline V gene. CDR3 coding DNA: TGCGCCAGCAGCATGGGACAGGGAAACACCATATATTTT. Translated: CASSMGQGNTIYF.

V gene TRBV7-9 combines with J gene TRBJ2-7; D possibly corresponds to TRBD1 (7 bases). The CDR3 has 14 residues. Germline-derived CDR1 and CDR2 are SEHNR and FQNEAQ (reference sequence). Deletions cut 6 bases from V and 5 bases from J, with 17 bases between. DNA for the CDR3: TGTGCCAGCAGTTATCACAGGGGCGGGGACGAGCAGTACTTC. The encoded protein is CASSYHRGGDEQYF.

The V call is TRBV4-3, the J call TRBJ1-1; no reliable D call. Germline values: CDR1 LGHNA, CDR2 YSLEER. The length of the CDR3 is 14 residues. Trimming left V 1 base short and J 1 base short, with 7 bases between. The CDR3 loop reads CASSQGAGNTEAFF. The CDR3 DNA reads as TGCGCCAGCAGCCAAGGGGCAGGGAACACTGAAGCTTTCTTT.

CDR3 region: CASSIEGASSYNEQFF. The CDR3, as DNA: TGTGCCAGTAGTATAGAGGGGGCAAGCTCCTACAATGAGCAGTTCTTC. J is TRBJ2-1 and V is TRBV19, with D tentatively TRBD1 (6 bases). The CDR3 contains 16 residues. Germline CDR1 and CDR2: LNHDA and SQIVND (reference sequence). Trimming removed 0 bases at V and 0 bases at J, with 9 bases between.

The CDR3 reads CASREGGTKNIQYF. For the CDR3, the DNA is TGTGCCAGCAGGGAGGGCGGAACCAAAAACATTCAGTACTTC. V usage is TRBV28 and J usage is TRBJ2-4; perhaps TRBD2 as D (6 bases). V was cut by 6 bases and J by 2 bases, with 11 bases left in between. The CDR3 sequence is 14 residues long. The germline CDR1 and CDR2 sequences are MDHEN and SYDVKM.